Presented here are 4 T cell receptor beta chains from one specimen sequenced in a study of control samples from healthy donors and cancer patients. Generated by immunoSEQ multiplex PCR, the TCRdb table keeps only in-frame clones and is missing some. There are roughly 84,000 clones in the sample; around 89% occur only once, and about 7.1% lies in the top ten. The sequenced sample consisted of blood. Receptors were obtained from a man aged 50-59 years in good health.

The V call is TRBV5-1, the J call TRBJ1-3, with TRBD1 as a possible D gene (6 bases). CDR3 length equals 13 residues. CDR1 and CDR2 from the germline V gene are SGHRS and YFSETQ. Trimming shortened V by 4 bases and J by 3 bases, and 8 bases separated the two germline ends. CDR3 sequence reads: CASSVDSGNTIYF. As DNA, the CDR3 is TGCGCCAGCAGCGTGGACAGTGGAAACACCATATATTTT.

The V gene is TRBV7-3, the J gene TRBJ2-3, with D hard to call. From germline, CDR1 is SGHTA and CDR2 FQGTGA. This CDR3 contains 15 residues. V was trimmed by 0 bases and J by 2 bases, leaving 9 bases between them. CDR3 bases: TGTGCCAGCAGCTTAACACTACAAAACACAGATACGCAGTATTTT. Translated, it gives CASSLTLQNTDTQYF.

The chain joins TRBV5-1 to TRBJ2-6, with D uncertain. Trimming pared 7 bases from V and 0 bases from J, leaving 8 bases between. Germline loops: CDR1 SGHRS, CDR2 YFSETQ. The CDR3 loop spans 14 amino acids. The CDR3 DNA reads TGCGCCAGCCTTCTCGACTCTGGGGCCAACGTCCTGACTTTC. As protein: CASLLDSGANVLTF.

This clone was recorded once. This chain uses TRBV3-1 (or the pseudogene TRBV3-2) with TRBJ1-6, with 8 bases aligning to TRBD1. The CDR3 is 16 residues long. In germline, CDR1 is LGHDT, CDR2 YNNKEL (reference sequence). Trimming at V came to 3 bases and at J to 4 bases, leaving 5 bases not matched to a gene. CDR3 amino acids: CASSQKQGGYNSPLHF. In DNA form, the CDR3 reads TGTGCCAGCAGCCAGAAACAGGGGGGGTATAATTCACCCCTCCACTTT.